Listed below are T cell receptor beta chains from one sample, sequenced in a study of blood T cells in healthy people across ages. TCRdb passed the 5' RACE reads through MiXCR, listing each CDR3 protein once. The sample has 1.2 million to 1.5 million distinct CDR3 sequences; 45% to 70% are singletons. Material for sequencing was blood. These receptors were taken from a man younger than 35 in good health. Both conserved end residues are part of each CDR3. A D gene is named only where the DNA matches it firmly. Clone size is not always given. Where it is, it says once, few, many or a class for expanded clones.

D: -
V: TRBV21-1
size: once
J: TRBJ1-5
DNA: TGTGCCAGCACCAGGGAGACTAGACAGTTCAATCAGCCCCAGCATTTT
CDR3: CASTRETRQFNQPQHF

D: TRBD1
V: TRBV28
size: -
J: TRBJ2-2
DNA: TGTGCCAGCAGCAGGACAGGGGGCGCAATCGGGGAGCTGTTTTTT
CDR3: CASSRTGGAIGELFF

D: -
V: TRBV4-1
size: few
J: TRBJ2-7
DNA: TGTGCCAGCAGCCAAGAGTGGGGCTACGAGCAGTACTTC
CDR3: CASSQEWGYEQYF

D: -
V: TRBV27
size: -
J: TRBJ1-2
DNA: TGTGCCAGCAGTTTCCAGGGAACTAATGGCTACACCTTC
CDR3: CASSFQGTNGYTF

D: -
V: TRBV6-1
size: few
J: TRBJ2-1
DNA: TGTGCCAGCGGGGAAGACTGGGGATACAATGAGCAGTTCTTC
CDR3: CASGEDWGYNEQFF

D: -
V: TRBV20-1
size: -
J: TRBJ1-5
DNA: TGCAGTGCTAGGTGGGGAGGAGCAGGGACTCAGCCCCAGCATTTT
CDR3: CSARWGGAGTQPQHF

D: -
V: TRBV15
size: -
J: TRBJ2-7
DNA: TGTGCCACCAGCAGAGATGAGGACCGTCCTTGTGGCGAGCAGTACTTC
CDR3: CATSRDEDRPCGEQYF

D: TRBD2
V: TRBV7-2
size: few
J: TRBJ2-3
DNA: TGTGCCAGCAGCCCCTCGGGGGGGGGATGGGATACGCAGTATTTT
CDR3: CASSPSGGGWDTQYF

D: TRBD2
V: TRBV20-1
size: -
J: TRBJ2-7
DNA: TGCAGTGCCGAGCGGGGGGTTACCTACGAGCAGTACTTC
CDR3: CSAERGVTYEQYF

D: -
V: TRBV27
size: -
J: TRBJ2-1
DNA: TGTGCCAGCAGTTTATCGGAAGGAGATGAGCAGTTCTTC
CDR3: CASSLSEGDEQFF

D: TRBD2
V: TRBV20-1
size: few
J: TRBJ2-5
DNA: TGCAGTGCTAGAACGACTAGCGGGTTAGAGACCCAGTACTTC
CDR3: CSARTTSGLETQYF

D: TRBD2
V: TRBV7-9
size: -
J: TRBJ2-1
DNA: TGTGCCAGCAACCCCGGGACTAGCGGGTTTGACAATGAGCAGTTCTTC
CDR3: CASNPGTSGFDNEQFF

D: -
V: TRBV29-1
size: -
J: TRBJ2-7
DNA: TGCAGCGTTGGCAGTGACTACGAGCAGTACTTC
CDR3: CSVGSDYEQYF

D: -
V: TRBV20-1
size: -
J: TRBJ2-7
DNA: TGCAGTGCTAGAGCCAGGGGCAGCTCCCGATTACACGAGCAGTACTTC
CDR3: CSARARGSSRLHEQYF

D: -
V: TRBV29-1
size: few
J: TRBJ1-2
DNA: TGCAGCGTTTACAGGGCCTCTAACTATGGCTACACCTTC
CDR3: CSVYRASNYGYTF

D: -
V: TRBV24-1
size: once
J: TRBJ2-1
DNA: TGTGCCACCAGTGATTCCGGGGGTTCATATGAGCAGTTCTTC
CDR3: CATSDSGGSYEQFF

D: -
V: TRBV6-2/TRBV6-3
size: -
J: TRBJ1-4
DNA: TGTGCCAGCAGTTCCTTCGCAACTAATGAAAAACTGTTTTTT
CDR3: CASSSFATNEKLFF

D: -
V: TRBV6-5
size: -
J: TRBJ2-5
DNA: TGTGCCAGCAGGACCGGGACTCGGGGCCAAGAGACCCAGTACTTC
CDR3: CASRTGTRGQETQYF

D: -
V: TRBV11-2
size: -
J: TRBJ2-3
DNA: TGTGCCAGCAGCTTAGTTCCCTTTGGAGATACGCAGTATTTT
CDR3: CASSLVPFGDTQYF

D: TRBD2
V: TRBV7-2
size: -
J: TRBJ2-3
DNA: TGTGCCAGCAGCTTGAGGGGACTAGCCACAGATACGCAGTATTTT
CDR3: CASSLRGLATDTQYF

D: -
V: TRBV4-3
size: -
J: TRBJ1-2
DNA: TGCGCCAGCAGCCAAGATACCGCGTTCGTAGCTGGCTACACCTTC
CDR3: CASSQDTAFVAGYTF

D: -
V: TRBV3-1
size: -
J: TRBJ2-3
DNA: TGTGCCAGCAGCCAAGATCATCCGACAGATACGCAGTATTTT
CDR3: CASSQDHPTDTQYF

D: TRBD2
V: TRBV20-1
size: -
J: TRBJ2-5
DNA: TGCAGTGCTAGAGCTGACCGTACACCTAGCGGGGGGGCCTACAATGAGCAGTACTTC
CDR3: CSARADRTPSGGAYNEQYF

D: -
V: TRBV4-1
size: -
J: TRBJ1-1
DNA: TGCGCCAGCAGCCAAGACAGGTCCCTGAACACTGAAGCTTTCTTT
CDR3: CASSQDRSLNTEAFF

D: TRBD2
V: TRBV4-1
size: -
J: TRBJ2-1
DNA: TGCGCCAGCAGCCTAACCCGAGTTGCGGCCGGGACTAGCGGTTACAATGAGCAGTTCTTC
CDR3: CASSLTRVAAGTSGYNEQFF

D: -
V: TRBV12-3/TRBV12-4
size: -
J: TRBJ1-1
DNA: TGTGCCAGCAGTTTACACCACACTGAAGCTTTCTTT
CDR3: CASSLHHTEAFF

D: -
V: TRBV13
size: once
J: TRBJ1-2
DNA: TGTGCCAGCAGCCGTAACAATGTGGTTAACTATGGCTACACCTTC
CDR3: CASSRNNVVNYGYTF

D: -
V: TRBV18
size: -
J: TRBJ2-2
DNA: TGTGCCACCGAAGGGCAGGACGCTAACACCGGGGAGCTGTTTTTT
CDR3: CATEGQDANTGELFF

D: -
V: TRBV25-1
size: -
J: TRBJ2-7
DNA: TGTGCCAGCAGTGGGAGGGTGAGGGCCCAGTACTTC
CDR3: CASSGRVRAQYF

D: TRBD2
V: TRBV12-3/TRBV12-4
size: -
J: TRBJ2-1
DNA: TGTGCCAGCAGTCTACCGGGACTAGCGGCCAACAATGAGCAGTTCTTC
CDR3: CASSLPGLAANNEQFF

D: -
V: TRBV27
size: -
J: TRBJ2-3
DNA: TGTGCCAGCAGTAGACAGGGGAGGGCAGATACGCAGTATTTT
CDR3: CASSRQGRADTQYF

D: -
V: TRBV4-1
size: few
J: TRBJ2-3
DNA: TGCGCCAGCAGCCAATCCGATGGCACAGATACGCAGTATTTT
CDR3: CASSQSDGTDTQYF

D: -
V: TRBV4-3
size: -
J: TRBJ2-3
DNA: TGCGCCAGCAGCCAAGAGACCGTGACTAGCACAGATACGCAGTATTTT
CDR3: CASSQETVTSTDTQYF

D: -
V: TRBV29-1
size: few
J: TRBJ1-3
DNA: TGCAGCGCAGAGGAGAGCTCTGGAAACACCATATATTTT
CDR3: CSAEESSGNTIYF

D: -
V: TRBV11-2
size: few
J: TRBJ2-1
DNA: TGTGCCAGCAGCTTAGGGATGGGGGGATCCTACAATGAGCAGTTCTTC
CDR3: CASSLGMGGSYNEQFF

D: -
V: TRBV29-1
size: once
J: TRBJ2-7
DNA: TGCAGCGTTGAAGATCGTGACATCTCCTACGAGCAGTACTTC
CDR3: CSVEDRDISYEQYF

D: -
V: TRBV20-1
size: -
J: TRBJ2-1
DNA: TGCAGTGCTCTCCCCAAACGCCATGAGCAGTTCTTC
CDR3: CSALPKRHEQFF

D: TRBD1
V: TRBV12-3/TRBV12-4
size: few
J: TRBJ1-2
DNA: TGTGCCAGCAGTTTAGCGGGCAGGGGGTATGGCTACACCTTC
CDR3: CASSLAGRGYGYTF

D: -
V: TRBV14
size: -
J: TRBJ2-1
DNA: TGTGCCAGCAGCCAAGTGACTCGAAATGAGCAGTTCTTC
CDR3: CASSQVTRNEQFF

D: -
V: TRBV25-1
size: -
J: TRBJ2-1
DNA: TGTGCCAGCAGTGCTCTGGGGGGACAGCTATACAATGAGCAGTTCTTC
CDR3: CASSALGGQLYNEQFF

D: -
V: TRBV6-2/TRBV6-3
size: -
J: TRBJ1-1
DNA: TGTGCCAGCAGTACATCGGACGGGAACACTGAAGCTTTCTTT
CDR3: CASSTSDGNTEAFF

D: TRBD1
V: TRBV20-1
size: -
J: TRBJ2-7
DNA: TGCAGTGCTACCCGGGACAGATCCTACGAGCAGTACTTC
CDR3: CSATRDRSYEQYF

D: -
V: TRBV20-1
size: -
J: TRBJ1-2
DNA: TGCAGTGCTAGAGACTTCGACAGCCGGCATGGCTACACCTTC
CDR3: CSARDFDSRHGYTF

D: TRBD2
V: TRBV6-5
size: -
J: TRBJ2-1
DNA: TGTGTCAGCAGGCCCGGACTAGTAGACAATGAGCAGTTCTTC
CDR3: CVSRPGLVDNEQFF

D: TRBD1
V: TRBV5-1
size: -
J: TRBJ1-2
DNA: TGCGCCAGCAGCCCCCTGACAGGGGGCGTTAACTATGGCTACACCTTC
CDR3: CASSPLTGGVNYGYTF

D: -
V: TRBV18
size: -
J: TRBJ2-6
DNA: TGTGCCAGCTCACCACAAACAGGGGAGGATGGGGCCAACGTCCTGACTTTC
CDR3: CASSPQTGEDGANVLTF

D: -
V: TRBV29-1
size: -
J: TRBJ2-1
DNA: TGCAGCGTAGCAGGGATGTCCTACAATGAGCAGTTCTTC
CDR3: CSVAGMSYNEQFF

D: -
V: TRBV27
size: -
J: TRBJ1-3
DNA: TGTGCCAGCAGTTTTACCGGAGGACAGACCAGCTCTGGAAACACCATATATTTT
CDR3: CASSFTGGQTSSGNTIYF

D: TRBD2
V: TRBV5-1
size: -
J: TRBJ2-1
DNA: TGCGCCAGCAGCTGGCTCGGCGGGAGCTCCTACAATGAGCAGTTCTTC
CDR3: CASSWLGGSSYNEQFF

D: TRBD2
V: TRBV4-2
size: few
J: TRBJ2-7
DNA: TGTGCCAGCAGCCAAGAACAACGACTAGCGGGAGCCTACGAGCAGTACTTC
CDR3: CASSQEQRLAGAYEQYF

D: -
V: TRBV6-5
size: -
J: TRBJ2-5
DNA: TGTGCCAGCAGTTACTCCCGTCGGCGCGGAGGGGTGGAGACCCAGTACTTC
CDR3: CASSYSRRRGGVETQYF